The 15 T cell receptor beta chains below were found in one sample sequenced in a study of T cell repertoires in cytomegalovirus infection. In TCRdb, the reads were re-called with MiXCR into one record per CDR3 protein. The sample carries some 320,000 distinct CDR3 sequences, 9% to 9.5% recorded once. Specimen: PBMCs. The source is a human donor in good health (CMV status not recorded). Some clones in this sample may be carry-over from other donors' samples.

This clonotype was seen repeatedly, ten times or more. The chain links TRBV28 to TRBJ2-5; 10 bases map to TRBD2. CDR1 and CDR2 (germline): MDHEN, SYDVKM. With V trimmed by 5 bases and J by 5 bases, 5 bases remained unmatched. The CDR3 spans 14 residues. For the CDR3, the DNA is TGTGCCAGCAGTCCCCAACTAGCGGGGGAGACCCAGTACTTC. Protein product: CASSPQLAGETQYF.

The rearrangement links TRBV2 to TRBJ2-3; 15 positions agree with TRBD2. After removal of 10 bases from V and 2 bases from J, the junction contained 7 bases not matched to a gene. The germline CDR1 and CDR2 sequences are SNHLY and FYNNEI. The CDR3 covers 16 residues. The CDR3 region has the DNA TGTGCCACCGGGACTAGCGGGGGGCTTAACACAGATACGCAGTATTTT. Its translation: CATGTSGGLNTDTQYF. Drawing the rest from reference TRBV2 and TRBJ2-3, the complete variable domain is EPEVTQTPSHQVTQMGQEVILRCVPISNHLYFYWYRQILGQKVEFLVSFYNNEISEKSEIFDDQFSVERPDGSNFTLKIRSTKLEDSAMYFCATGTSGGLNTDTQYFGPGTRLTVL.

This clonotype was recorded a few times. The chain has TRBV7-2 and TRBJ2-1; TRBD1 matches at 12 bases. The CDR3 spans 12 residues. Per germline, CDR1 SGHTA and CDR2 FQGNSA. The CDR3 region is CASGQGANEQFF. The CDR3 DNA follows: TGTGCGTCGGGACAGGGGGCCAATGAGCAGTTCTTC.

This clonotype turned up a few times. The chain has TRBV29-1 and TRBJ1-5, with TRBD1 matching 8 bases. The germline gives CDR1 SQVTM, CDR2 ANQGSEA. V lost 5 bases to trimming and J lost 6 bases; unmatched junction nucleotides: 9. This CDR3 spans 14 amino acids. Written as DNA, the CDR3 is TGCAGCGTTTCAGGACAGGGCGGAGGTCAGCCCCAGCATTTT. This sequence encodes CSVSGQGGGQPQHF.

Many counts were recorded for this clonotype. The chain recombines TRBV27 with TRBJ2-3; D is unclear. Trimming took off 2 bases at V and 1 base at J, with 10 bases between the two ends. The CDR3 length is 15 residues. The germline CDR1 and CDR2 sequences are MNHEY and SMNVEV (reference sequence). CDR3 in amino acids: CASSLKLVGTDTQYF. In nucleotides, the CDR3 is TGTGCCAGCAGTTTAAAGTTGGTGGGCACAGATACGCAGTATTTT.

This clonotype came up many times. In nucleotides, the CDR3 is TGTGCCAGCAGTTACCGGCACAGGGTCGCTAATGAAAAACTGTTTTTT. Amino acids: CASSYRHRVANEKLFF. This chain connects TRBV12-3 or TRBV12-4 to TRBJ1-4, with D possibly matching TRBD1 (6 bases). V gave up 4 bases and J gave up 3 bases, with 15 bases separating them. This CDR3 contains 16 residues.

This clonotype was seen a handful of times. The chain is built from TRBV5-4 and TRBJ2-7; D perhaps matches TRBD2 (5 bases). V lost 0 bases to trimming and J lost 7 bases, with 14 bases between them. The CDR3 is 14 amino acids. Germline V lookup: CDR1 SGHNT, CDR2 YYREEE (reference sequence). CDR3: CASSLGGSPREQYF. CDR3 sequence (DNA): TGTGCCAGCAGCTTGGGAGGGAGCCCCCGGGAGCAGTACTTC.

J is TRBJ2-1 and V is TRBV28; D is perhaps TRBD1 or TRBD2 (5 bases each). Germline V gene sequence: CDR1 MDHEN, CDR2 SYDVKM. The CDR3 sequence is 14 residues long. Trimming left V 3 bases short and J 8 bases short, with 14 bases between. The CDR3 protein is CASSLGPRRYEQFF. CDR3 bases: TGTGCCAGCAGTTTGGGACCCCGACGGTATGAGCAGTTCTTC.

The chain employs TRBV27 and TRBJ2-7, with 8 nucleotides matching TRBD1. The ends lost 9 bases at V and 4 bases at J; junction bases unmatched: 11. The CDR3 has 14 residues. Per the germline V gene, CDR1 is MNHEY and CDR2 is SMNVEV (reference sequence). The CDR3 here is CARSGQGVRYEQYF. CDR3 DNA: TGTGCCAGATCAGGACAGGGAGTAAGGTACGAGCAGTACTTC.

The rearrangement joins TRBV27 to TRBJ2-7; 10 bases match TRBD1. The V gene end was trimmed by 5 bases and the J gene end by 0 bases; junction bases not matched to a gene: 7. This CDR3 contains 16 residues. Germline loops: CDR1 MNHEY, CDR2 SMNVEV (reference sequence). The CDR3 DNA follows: TGTGCCAGCAGTCACTCCTGGACAGGGGGCTCCTACGAGCAGTACTTC. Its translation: CASSHSWTGGSYEQYF.

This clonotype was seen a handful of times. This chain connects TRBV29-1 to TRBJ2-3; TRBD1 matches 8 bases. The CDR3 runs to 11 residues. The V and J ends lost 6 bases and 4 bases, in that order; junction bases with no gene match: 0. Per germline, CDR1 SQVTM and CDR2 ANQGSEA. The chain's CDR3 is CSVDRADTQYF. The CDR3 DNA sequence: TGCAGCGTGGACAGGGCAGATACGCAGTATTTT.

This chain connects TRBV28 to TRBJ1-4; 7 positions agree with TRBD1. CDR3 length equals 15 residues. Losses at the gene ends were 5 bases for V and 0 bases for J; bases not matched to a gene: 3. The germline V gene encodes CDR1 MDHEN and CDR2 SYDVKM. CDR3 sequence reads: CASSNRGSTNEKLFF. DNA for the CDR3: TGTGCCAGCAGTAACAGGGGTTCAACTAATGAAAAACTGTTTTTT. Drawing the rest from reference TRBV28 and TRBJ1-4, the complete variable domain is DVKVTQSSRYLVKRTGEKVFLECVQDMDHENMFWYRQDPGLGLRLIYFSYDVKMKEKGDIPEGYSVSREKKERFSLILESASTNQTSMYLCASSNRGSTNEKLFFGSGTQLSVL.

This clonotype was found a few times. The CDR3 nucleotides are TGCAGTGCTAGAGATGGGGACAGGGGGCCCTACGAGCAGTACTTC. This sequence encodes CSARDGDRGPYEQYF. The chain is built from TRBV20-1 and TRBJ2-7; 12 bases align to TRBD1. J gave up 2 bases and V 0 bases, and 2 bases lay outside the gene matches. The CDR3 is 15 amino acids. In germline, CDR1 is DFQATT, CDR2 SNEGSKA (reference sequence).

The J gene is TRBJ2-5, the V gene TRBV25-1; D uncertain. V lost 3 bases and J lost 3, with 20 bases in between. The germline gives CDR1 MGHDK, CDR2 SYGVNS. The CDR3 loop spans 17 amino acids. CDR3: CASSDEERHRGKETQYF. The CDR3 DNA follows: TGTGCCAGCAGTGATGAGGAGAGACACCGAGGAAAAGAGACCCAGTACTTC.

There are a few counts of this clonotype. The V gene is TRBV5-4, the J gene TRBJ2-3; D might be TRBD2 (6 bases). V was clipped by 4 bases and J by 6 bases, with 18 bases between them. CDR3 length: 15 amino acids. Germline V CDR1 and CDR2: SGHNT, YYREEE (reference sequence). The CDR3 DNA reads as TGTGCCAGCAGCCCCACGGGACTTCCCTCGGATACGCAGTATTTT. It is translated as CASSPTGLPSDTQYF.